A single sample is the source of the 26 T cell receptor beta chains below, sequenced in a study of glioma-infiltrating T cells. The iRepertoire nested amplicon-rescue multiplex PCR amplified TCR alpha and beta CDR3s from RNA. A single record per CDR3 protein comes from TCRdb applying MiXCR to the multiplex PCR reads. The data hold tens of thousands of distinct CDR3 sequences, with approximately 42% observed a single time. Sequenced material: glioma tissue, nonneoplastic brain tissue, or PBMCs (not recorded which). Every receptor here comes from a human donor with low-grade glioma or glioblastoma, undergoing nonglioma brain surgery, or in good health (not recorded which).

The sample holds a few counts of this clonotype. The chain has TRBV5-1 and TRBJ2-2, with D unresolved. This CDR3 has 15 residues. Trimming cost V 1 base and J 2 bases, with 9 bases left between them. Germline CDR1 reads SGHRS; CDR2 reads YFSETQ. The CDR3 reads CASSLTDPNTGELFF. CDR3 bases: TGCGCCAGCAGCTTGACAGATCCTAACACCGGGGAGCTGTTTTTT.

About this clonotype itself: A much larger clone is a single base away; this may be a read error. CDR3 nucleotide sequence: TGCGCCAGCAGCTCGGGGTCCGGAACTGGAAACACCATATATTTT. Its translation: CASSSGSGTGNTIYF. V usage is TRBV5-1 and J usage is TRBJ1-3; D not certain. The CDR3 has 15 amino acids. Between the trimmed V and J ends, which lost 3 bases and 2 bases, there was a span of 12 bases. Looked up from germline, CDR1 is SGHRS and CDR2 is YFSETQ.

Details on this clonotype: A much larger clone lies a single base off, so this may be a read error. V gene TRBV5-1 combines with J gene TRBJ1-1; no firm D call. Per the germline V gene, CDR1 is SGHRS and CDR2 is YFSETQ. The CDR3 is made up of 16 amino acids. V lost 0 bases and J 0 bases, leaving 12 bases between the germline ends. CDR3 in amino acids: CASSLAGVGMNTEAFF. The CDR3 region has the DNA TGCGCCAGCAGCTTGGCAGGAGTGGGTATGAACACTGAAGCTTTCTTT.

This clonotype has ten or more counts. The chain employs TRBV11-3 and TRBJ2-7, with no clear D. This CDR3 is 12 amino acids long. The germline gives CDR1 SGHNT, CDR2 YENEEA. Trimming stripped 0 bases from V and 3 bases from J, with 3 bases between. DNA of the CDR3: TGTGCCAGCAGCTTAGACGGCTACGAGCAGTACTTC. This gives the protein CASSLDGYEQYF. The variable domain in full, with the rest retrieved from reference TRBV11-3 and TRBJ2-7, is EAGVVQSPRYKIIEKKQPVAFWCNPISGHNTLYWYLQNLGQGPELLIRYENEEAVDDSQLPKDRFSAERLKGVDSTLKIQPAELGDSAVYLCASSLDGYEQYFGPGTRLTVT.

A remark on this clonotype: A much larger clone lies a single base off, so this may be a read error. CDR3 DNA: TGTGCCAGCACATACCTGACAGGGGGAGGTTTACCCCTCCACTTT. Translation gives CASTYLTGGGLPLHF. The chain is built from TRBV2 and TRBJ1-6; 9 bases are shared with TRBD1. Germline CDR1 reads SNHLY; CDR2 reads FYNNEI. This CDR3 has 15 residues. V lost 7 bases and J lost 12; bases outside the gene matches: 13.

There are many counts of this clonotype. The rearrangement uses TRBV7-2 and TRBJ1-5; D is undetermined. V was shortened by 3 bases and J by 2 bases, with 11 bases between the two germline ends. The CDR3 consists of 15 residues. Germline V gene sequence: CDR1 SGHTA, CDR2 FQGNSA. The CDR3 DNA is TGTGCCAGCAGCTTTGATAACCGGGGCAATCAGCCCCAGCATTTT. Its protein is CASSFDNRGNQPQHF.

A note on this clonotype: A much larger clone is a single base away; this may be a read error. The chain has TRBV2 and TRBJ2-6; 8 positions agree with TRBD1. The CDR3 covers 15 residues. CDR1 is SNHLY and CDR2 is FYNNEI in the germline V gene. The ends lost 6 bases at V and 6 bases at J; junction bases unmatched: 7. In DNA form, the CDR3 reads TGTGCCAGCAGGTCAGGGGGCTTTGAGGCCAACGTCCTGACTTTC. Translation: CASRSGGFEANVLTF.

This clonotype was seen repeatedly, ten times or more. The chain joins TRBV19 to TRBJ2-5, with 7 bases fitting TRBD2. The trim removed 2 bases at V and 2 bases at J, leaving 5 bases unmatched. In germline, CDR1 is LNHDA, CDR2 SQIVND (reference sequence). CDR3 length: 15 amino acids. The CDR3 loop reads CASSISGGNQETQYF. The CDR3 nucleotides are TGTGCCAGTAGTATATCCGGGGGGAATCAAGAGACCCAGTACTTC.

In its sample, this clonotype was seen many times. The gene calls are TRBV7-2 and TRBJ2-5; TRBD1 is a possible D gene (6 bases). Germline loops: CDR1 SGHTA, CDR2 FQGNSA. V was pared by 9 bases and J by 1 base, with 12 bases between. The CDR3 is 13 residues long. Written as DNA, the CDR3 is TGTGCCAGTGGAAGGGGGTTCCAAGAGACCCAGTACTTC. The encoded protein is CASGRGFQETQYF.

This clonotype was counted many times. This chain joins TRBV7-8 and TRBJ2-5; a possible D gene is TRBD1 (6 bases). This CDR3 has 16 amino acids. The germline V and J ends were trimmed by 7 bases and 1 base, with 19 bases remaining between them. In germline, CDR1 is SGHVS, CDR2 FQNEAQ. The CDR3 nucleotides read TGTGCCAGCAACTCCGCTCAGGGGATTGGCCAAGAGACCCAGTACTTC. Protein sequence: CASNSAQGIGQETQYF. The complete variable domain, with remaining parts taken from reference TRBV7-8 and TRBJ2-5, reads GAGVSQSPRYKVAKRGQDVALRCDPISGHVSLFWYQQALGQGPEFLTYFQNEAQLDKSGLPSDRFFAERPEGSVSTLKIQRTQQEDSAVYLCASNSAQGIGQETQYFGPGTRLLVL.

This clonotype has just a few counts. A read error is possible here, since a much larger clone lies one base away. The V call is TRBV7-2, the J call TRBJ2-3; 15 bases align to TRBD2. V lost 0 bases and J lost 2; bases outside the gene matches: 9. Germline-derived CDR1 and CDR2 are SGHTA and FQGNSA. The CDR3 loop spans 20 amino acids. This chain's CDR3 is CASSLASKGLAGGSTDTQYF. The CDR3 DNA is TGTGCCAGCAGCTTAGCGTCAAAGGGACTAGCGGGGGGCTCCACAGATACGCAGTATTTT. The full variable domain, in which reference TRBV7-2 and TRBJ2-3 provide the parts outside the CDR3, is GAGVSQSPSNKVTEKGKDVELRCDPISGHTALYWYRQSLGQGLEFLIYFQGNSAPDKSGLPSDRFSAERTGGSVSTLTIQRTQQEDSAVYLCASSLASKGLAGGSTDTQYFGPGTRLTVL.

This rearrangement joins TRBV28 to TRBJ2-1; the D gene could be TRBD1 or TRBD2 (6 bases each). CDR1 and CDR2 from the germline V gene are MDHEN and SYDVKM. V was trimmed by 1 base and J by 10 bases, leaving 17 bases between them. The CDR3 loop spans 15 amino acids. The CDR3 DNA reads as TGTGCCAGCAGTTTATTGGGGGGCCCCGCCTACGAGCAGTTCTTC. Amino acid sequence: CASSLLGGPAYEQFF.

As to this clonotype: A clone one base away is much larger, so this may be a read error. This chain uses TRBV29-1 with TRBJ1-1; perhaps TRBD1 as D (6 bases). Germline loops: CDR1 SQVTM, CDR2 ANQGSEA. The CDR3 totals 16 residues. The CDR3 is CSGVGGAMNLNTETFF. CDR3 DNA sequence: TGCAGCGGAGTGGGGGGGGCCATGAATTTGAACACTGAAACTTTCTTT.

This clonotype was recorded many times. The chain has TRBV20-1 and TRBJ1-1, with 7 bases identical to TRBD1. J gave up 5 bases and V 5 bases, and 17 bases lay outside the gene matches. The CDR3 consists of 16 residues. From germline, CDR1 is DFQATT and CDR2 SNEGSKA (reference sequence). The CDR3 protein is CSAPHRGHRVGTEAFF. The DNA of the CDR3 is TGCAGTGCTCCACACAGGGGCCATAGGGTCGGGACTGAAGCTTTCTTT.

A word on this clonotype: A junction end diverges from the germline sequence, so it may reflect a read error. The chain carries TRBV7-3 and TRBJ2-1; the match to TRBD1 covers 8 bases. From germline, CDR1 is SGHTA and CDR2 FQGTGA. The CDR3 is 17 residues long. As DNA, the CDR3 is TGTGCCAGCAGTGCCCGGACAGGGTCGAGCCCCTACAATGAGCAGCTCTTC. It encodes CASSARTGSSPYNEQLF.

In regard to this clonotype: At one boundary the junction diverges from the germline segment, which might be a read error. The chain joins TRBV6-6 to TRBJ2-5, with 7 bases identical to TRBD2. Per the germline V gene, CDR1 is MNHNY and CDR2 is SVGAGI (reference sequence). CDR3 length equals 18 residues. The DNA for the CDR3 is TGTGCCAGTACCCGAGGAGCCGGACTAGTGGGGTACCAAGAGACCCGGTACTTC. This encodes CASTRGAGLVGYQETRYF.

The chain combines TRBV15 with TRBJ2-7; the D call may be TRBD1 or TRBD2 (6 bases each). Germline CDR1 is LNHNV and CDR2 is YYDKDF (reference sequence). The CDR3 is made up of 19 amino acids. V gave up 0 bases and J gave up 3 bases, with 24 bases separating them. The CDR3 DNA sequence: TGTGCCACCAGCAGAGAACGGCTTTTCAGAGGGGGGACGTACTACGAGCAGTACTTC. Residues: CATSRERLFRGGTYYEQYF. The full variable domain, with the rest looked up from reference TRBV15 and TRBJ2-7, is DAMVIQNPRYQVTQFGKPVTLSCSQTLNHNVMYWYQQKSSQAPKLLFHYYDKDFNNEADTPDNFQSRRPNTSFCFLDIRSPGLGDTAMYLCATSRERLFRGGTYYEQYFGPGTRLTVT.

As for this clonotype: A much larger clone differs from this one at a single base, so this may be a read error. The chain combines TRBV5-1 with TRBJ2-7; possibly TRBD1 or TRBD2 for D (5 bases each). V was pared by 2 bases and J by 3 bases, with 12 bases between. The CDR3 extends over 14 amino acids. Germline assignment: CDR1 SGHRS and CDR2 YFSETQ. In DNA, the CDR3 is TGCGCCAGCAGCTTTGGACATGGGGGCTACGAGCAGTACTTC. Its translation is CASSFGHGGYEQYF.

This clonotype was observed at least ten times. The chain uses TRBV28 and TRBJ2-2, with D hard to call. Trimming removed 7 bases at V and 4 bases at J, with 16 bases between. The CDR3 totals 15 residues. Per germline, CDR1 MDHEN and CDR2 SYDVKM. CDR3 in amino acids: CASKNKGAVTGELFF. CDR3 DNA: TGTGCCAGCAAGAATAAAGGTGCCGTCACCGGGGAGCTGTTTTTT.

Comments on this clonotype: A clone one base away is much larger, so this may be a read error. This sequence joins TRBV5-6 and TRBJ2-5; 7 nucleotides line up with TRBD1. Germline V gene sequence: CDR1 SGHDT, CDR2 YYEEEE. The CDR3 sequence is 13 residues long. V lost 5 bases, J lost 4 bases, and 5 bases stayed unmatched. The CDR3: CASRLRTGETQYF. The CDR3 bases are TGTGCCAGCAGGCTCAGGACAGGAGAGACCCAGTACTTC.

This clonotype was seen only once. One junction end disagrees with the germline gene, perhaps due to a read error. This chain uses TRBV7-9 with TRBJ1-6, with D possibly being TRBD1 (5 bases). The CDR3 has 16 residues. Looked up from germline, CDR1 is SEHNR and CDR2 is FQNEAQ (reference sequence). CDR3 coding DNA: TGTGCCAGCAGCTCGGGGATAGGGGCGAGAATTTCACCCCACCACTTT. As protein: CASSSGIGARISPHHF.

The V gene is TRBV6-1, the J gene TRBJ1-3, with no clear D. The V gene lost 6 bases and the J gene lost 2 bases, with 11 bases spanning the gap. The CDR3 is made up of 14 amino acids. Germline assignment: CDR1 MNHNS and CDR2 SASEGT. CDR3 bases: TGTGCCAGCAGGCCCTTGAGGGCTGGAAACACCATATATTTT. Its translation is CASRPLRAGNTIYF.

This clonotype was seen many times. V and J are TRBV28 and TRBJ2-5; either TRBD1 or TRBD2 may fit D (5 bases each). V was clipped by 2 bases and J by 4 bases, with 8 bases between them. Germline assignment: CDR1 MDHEN and CDR2 SYDVKM. This CDR3 is built from 13 residues. This CDR3 is CASSLGGAETQYF. The CDR3 DNA reads TGTGCCAGCAGTTTAGGGGGTGCAGAGACCCAGTACTTC.

J is TRBJ2-3 and V is TRBV6-2 or TRBV6-3, with D perhaps TRBD2 (5 bases). Trimming removed 8 bases from V and 3 bases from J, with 12 bases in between. CDR1 is MNHEY and CDR2 is SVGEGT in the germline V gene. CDR3 length equals 13 residues. The CDR3 spells CASPWTLTDTQYF. Written as DNA, the CDR3 is TGTGCCAGCCCCTGGACTTTAACAGATACGCAGTATTTT.

This clonotype has a handful of counts. A much larger clone differs from this one at a single base, so this may be a read error. The chain combines TRBV11-2 with TRBJ2-1; the match to TRBD1 covers 7 bases. Germline V lookup: CDR1 SGHAT, CDR2 FQNNGV. CDR3 length: 15 residues. V shed 5 bases and J 3 bases; nucleotides not matched to a gene: 7. Here the CDR3 reads CASSRGTEYYNEQFF. CDR3 nucleotides: TGTGCCAGCAGCAGAGGGACAGAATACTACAATGAGCAGTTCTTC.

In regard to this clonotype: At one of its ends the junction is not consistent with the germline gene, which may arise from a read error. The chain uses TRBV4-2 and TRBJ2-3; 13 nucleotides line up with TRBD2. This CDR3 is built from 19 residues. Germline CDR1 is LGHNA and CDR2 is YNFKEQ. The CDR3 sequence is CASGQATSGGAVRTDTQYF. CDR3 nucleotides: TGTGCCAGCGGCCAAGCAACTAGCGGGGGGGCGGTCCGCACAGATACGCAGTATTTT.